This entry features one T cell receptor beta chain sequence. Germline CDR1 and CDR2: DFQATT and SNEGSKA (reference sequence). The CDR3 has 13 amino acids. The entry originates in a study of monozygotic twins with inflammatory bowel disease. From its re-call of the 5' RACE reads, TCRdb lists each CDR3 protein once, without DNA. The sample table includes about 300,000 distinct CDR3 sequences. Sample: blood. The rearrangement links TRBV20-1 to TRBJ1-2. The source of this sequence is a human donor with ulcerative colitis or Crohn's disease, or a healthy co-twin of an affected twin (not recorded which). The CDR3 region is CSALGQPILGYTF.